The clone carrying this T cell receptor (beta chain) occurred a few times. Its antigen remains unidentified. The sample comes from a study of response to subunit inactivated influenza vaccine. MiXCR, run by TCRdb on the RT-PCR reads, gives a single entry per CDR3 protein. The table lists 800,000 or so distinct CDR3 sequences, 21% of them singletons, with about a tenth in the top ten. Regarding the study as a whole: Seasonal influenza vaccination, on each occasion, was suggested by the authors to recruit few new T cells.

CDR3 length: 15 residues. Trimming stripped 3 bases from V and 1 base from J, with 13 bases between. The V and J genes are TRBV12-3 or TRBV12-4 and TRBJ2-7, with unresolved D. The source of this sequence is a man aged 45-65 years who received an inactivated influenza vaccine. Specimen: PBMCs from blood, collected around 5 days after vaccination. The CDR3 DNA follows: TGTGCCAGCAGTTTTGGCCGGAAGCTATCCTACGAGCAGTACTTC. It specifies CASSFGRKLSYEQYF.